This T cell receptor beta chain was captured in a study of T cells in localized non-small cell lung cancer. The study, taken as a whole, reports: Elevated circulating T cell density in blood was associated with longer overall survival. Tumor showed lower T cell clonality than uninvolved adjacent lung, where it was highest. Appearances in adjacent lung were noted for a median 57 of the top 100 tumor clones.

Measured with immunoSEQ multiplex PCR; TCRdb has only the in-frame clones, and not every one. This table holds 15,000 to 20,000 clones, approximately 80% found once. The CDR3 is 17 amino acids. Trimming took 0 bases from V and 3 from J, leaving 14 bases between them. Germline V gives CDR1 LGHNA, CDR2 YNFKEQ. As for this clone: Its antigen is unidentified.

The J gene is TRBJ1-4, the V gene TRBV4-2, with unresolved D. This specimen was peripheral blood, taken before any cancer treatment. This sequence originates from a male donor aged 60 or over with stage I lung adenocarcinoma. The CDR3 sequence is CASSQDFLGSANEKLFF. The CDR3 DNA reads as TGTGCCAGCAGCCAAGATTTTCTAGGGTCAGCTAATGAAAAACTGTTTTTT.